This entry lists 17 T cell receptor beta chains sequenced from one sample in a study of T cell responses to AZD1222 COVID-19 vaccine. This table comes from immunoSEQ multiplex PCR, and its TCRdb copy is limited to in-frame clones, with some not included. The sample consists of 150,000 or so clones, more than 70% of them appearing once. The sequencing here drew on peripheral blood, taken on day 0 of AZD1222 vaccination. Source of these receptors: an adult in good health.

This clone was seen just once. This sequence joins TRBV28 and TRBJ1-3, with 7 bases identical to TRBD1. Germline V gene data show CDR1 as MDHEN and CDR2 as SYDVKM. The ends lost 3 bases at V and 0 bases at J; junction bases unmatched: 2. The CDR3 extends over 15 amino acids. For the CDR3, the DNA is TGTGCCAGCAGTTTGACAGGGCGCTCTGGAAACACCATATATTTT. It translates to CASSLTGRSGNTIYF. The whole variable domain, remainder taken from reference TRBV28 and TRBJ1-3, is DVKVTQSSRYLVKRTGEKVFLECVQDMDHENMFWYRQDPGLGLRLIYFSYDVKMKEKGDIPEGYSVSREKKERFSLILESASTNQTSMYLCASSLTGRSGNTIYFGEGSWLTVV.

The V gene is TRBV28, the J gene TRBJ1-4, with 7 bases identical to TRBD1. The CDR3 consists of 15 residues. Per the germline V gene, CDR1 is MDHEN and CDR2 is SYDVKM. Trimming removed 4 bases from V and 8 bases from J; junction bases left unmatched: 10. The DNA of the CDR3 is TGTGCCAGCAGTTCTAGACAGGGACGAAGAGAAAAACTGTTTTTT. This translates into CASSSRQGRREKLFF.

The V and J genes are TRBV29-1 and TRBJ1-2; TRBD1 agrees at 10 bases. Trimming took 3 bases from V and 3 from J; bases not matched to a gene: 10. The CDR3 is made up of 16 amino acids. Germline V gives CDR1 SQVTM, CDR2 ANQGSEA. CDR3 protein: CSVESPLGQGDYGYTF. The CDR3 DNA follows: TGCAGCGTTGAGAGCCCCCTTGGACAGGGGGACTATGGCTACACCTTC. Variable domain in full (rest from reference TRBV29-1 and TRBJ1-2): SAVISQKPSRDICQRGTSLTIQCQVDSQVTMMFWYRQQPGQSLTLIATANQGSEATYESGFVIDKFPISRPNLTFSTLTVSNMSPEDSSIYLCSVESPLGQGDYGYTFGSGTRLTVV.

The chain joins TRBV9 to TRBJ2-5; D not resolved. The CDR3 totals 13 residues. Germline V lookup: CDR1 SGDLS, CDR2 YYNGEE. Trimming left V 2 bases short and J 5 bases short, with 10 bases between. CDR3 sequence reads: CASSVRFRETQYF. Here the CDR3 DNA reads TGTGCCAGCAGCGTTAGGTTTCGGGAGACCCAGTACTTC.

The CDR3 sequence: CASSQLASEQYF. CDR3 sequence (DNA): TGTGCCAGCAGCCAGCTAGCCTCCGAGCAGTACTTC. This chain joins TRBV3-1 (or the pseudogene TRBV3-2) and TRBJ2-7, with D tentatively TRBD2 (5 bases). The germline gives CDR1 LGHDT, CDR2 YNNKEL (reference sequence). This CDR3 contains 12 residues. V dropped 3 bases and J dropped 6 bases, with 9 bases sitting between them.

The rearrangement joins TRBV7-2 to TRBJ2-3; no reliable D call. The V gene lost 3 bases and the J gene lost 1 base, with 11 bases spanning the gap. The length of the CDR3 is 15 residues. Germline V gives CDR1 SGHTA, CDR2 FQGNSA. The CDR3 DNA sequence: TGTGCCAGCAGCTTGGTCGTCGGCCGCACAGATACGCAGTATTTT. It is translated as CASSLVVGRTDTQYF. The full variable domain, rest sourced from reference TRBV7-2 and TRBJ2-3, is GAGVSQSPSNKVTEKGKDVELRCDPISGHTALYWYRQSLGQGLEFLIYFQGNSAPDKSGLPSDRFSAERTGGSVSTLTIQRTQQEDSAVYLCASSLVVGRTDTQYFGPGTRLTVL.

The chain recombines TRBV28 with TRBJ1-5; the D is unclear. From germline, CDR1 is MDHEN and CDR2 SYDVKM. The CDR3 loop spans 14 amino acids. V shed 2 bases and J shed 8 bases, with 13 bases lying between them. The CDR3 coding sequence is TGTGCCAGCAGTTTAATAGGTGTCAAGGAGCCCCAGCATTTT. Translated, it gives CASSLIGVKEPQHF.

This sequence joins TRBV19 and TRBJ1-1; the D gene is possibly TRBD1 (5 bases). V shed 6 bases and J shed 0 bases, with 8 bases lying between them. Germline V lookup: CDR1 LNHDA, CDR2 SQIVND (reference sequence). The CDR3 extends over 13 amino acids. CDR3 loop: CASRGLMNTEAFF. CDR3 coding DNA: TGTGCCAGTAGGGGGCTCATGAACACTGAAGCTTTCTTT.

The chain recombines TRBV6-5 with TRBJ1-2, with a weak D call TRBD1 (5 bases). Trimming left V 5 bases short and J 0 bases short, with 13 bases between. CDR3 length: 15 amino acids. Looked up from germline, CDR1 is MNHEY and CDR2 is SVGAGI. In DNA, the CDR3 is TGTGCCAGCAGTCAGGGATCGGCTACTAACTATGGCTACACCTTC. Amino acid sequence: CASSQGSATNYGYTF.

The chain combines TRBV29-1 with TRBJ2-7; tentative D call: TRBD2 (6 bases). Looked up from germline, CDR1 is SQVTM and CDR2 is ANQGSEA. With 4 bases removed from V and 4 bases from J, the gap between germline ends came to 11 bases. The CDR3 consists of 12 residues. As DNA, the CDR3 is TGCAGCGTTGTAACCGGGGGTTACGAGCAGTACTTC. It yields the protein CSVVTGGYEQYF.

The CDR3, as DNA: TGTGCCAGCAGTCGCCGACTGTCCACTGGGGCCAACGTCCTGACTTTC. This translates into CASSRRLSTGANVLTF. The V call is TRBV6-2 or TRBV6-3, the J call TRBJ2-6; D is undetermined. Between the trimmed V and J ends, which lost 5 bases and 2 bases, there was a span of 13 bases. CDR1 is MNHEY and CDR2 is SVGEGT in the germline V gene. The CDR3 runs 16 residues.

The chain has TRBV5-1 and TRBJ1-5; the match to TRBD1 covers 7 bases. This CDR3 contains 16 residues. Trimming at V came to 2 bases and at J to 5 bases, leaving 10 bases not matched to a gene. Germline assignment: CDR1 SGHRS and CDR2 YFSETQ. CDR3 region: CASSFNRGPLDQPQHF. The CDR3 DNA is TGCGCCAGCAGCTTTAACAGGGGCCCGCTCGATCAGCCCCAGCATTTT.

The chain has TRBV2 and TRBJ2-5; TRBD2 might be the D (6 bases). This CDR3 contains 16 residues. The V gene's germline CDR1 is SNHLY and CDR2 FYNNEI. Trimming removed 5 bases from V and 4 bases from J, with 20 bases in between. This CDR3 reads CASSSDMGLGGETQYF. CDR3 coding DNA: TGTGCCAGCAGTTCTGACATGGGGTTGGGGGGAGAGACCCAGTACTTC.

This sequence joins TRBV28 and TRBJ1-3, with 7 bases lining up with TRBD1. The ends lost 5 bases at V and 4 bases at J; junction bases unmatched: 11. Germline assignment: CDR1 MDHEN and CDR2 SYDVKM. The CDR3 consists of 16 residues. CDR3 DNA: TGTGCCAGCAGTCCCAGGGGGGGAGGGTTCGGAAACACCATATATTTT. Translated, it gives CASSPRGGGFGNTIYF. The full variable domain, completed using reference TRBV28 and TRBJ1-3, is DVKVTQSSRYLVKRTGEKVFLECVQDMDHENMFWYRQDPGLGLRLIYFSYDVKMKEKGDIPEGYSVSREKKERFSLILESASTNQTSMYLCASSPRGGGFGNTIYFGEGSWLTVV.

The V gene is TRBV4-2, the J gene TRBJ1-2, with D perhaps TRBD1 (5 bases). Between the trimmed V and J ends, which lost 1 base and 2 bases, there was a span of 20 bases. The germline V gene encodes CDR1 LGHNA and CDR2 YNFKEQ. CDR3 size: 18 residues. The CDR3 bases are TGTGCCAGCAGCCAAGTAGGTTTAGGGTCAGGGTCCAACTATGGCTACACCTTC. As protein: CASSQVGLGSGSNYGYTF.

This chain connects TRBV7-9 to TRBJ1-2; no reliable D call. The V end was cut by 1 base, the J end by 1 base, with 7 bases between. The germline V gene has CDR1 SEHNR and CDR2 FQNEAQ (reference sequence). The length of the CDR3 is 14 residues. CDR3 amino acids: CASSLGGINYGYTF. In DNA form, the CDR3 reads TGTGCCAGCAGCTTAGGAGGTATTAACTATGGCTACACCTTC.

V gene TRBV6-5 combines with J gene TRBJ2-7; TRBD2 might be the D (5 bases). V shed 8 bases and J shed 3 bases, with 17 bases lying between them. Per germline, CDR1 MNHEY and CDR2 SVGAGI. The CDR3 is 14 residues long. The CDR3 reads CASGGRRLSYEQYF. For the CDR3, the DNA is TGTGCCAGCGGAGGACGGCGACTAAGCTACGAGCAGTACTTC.